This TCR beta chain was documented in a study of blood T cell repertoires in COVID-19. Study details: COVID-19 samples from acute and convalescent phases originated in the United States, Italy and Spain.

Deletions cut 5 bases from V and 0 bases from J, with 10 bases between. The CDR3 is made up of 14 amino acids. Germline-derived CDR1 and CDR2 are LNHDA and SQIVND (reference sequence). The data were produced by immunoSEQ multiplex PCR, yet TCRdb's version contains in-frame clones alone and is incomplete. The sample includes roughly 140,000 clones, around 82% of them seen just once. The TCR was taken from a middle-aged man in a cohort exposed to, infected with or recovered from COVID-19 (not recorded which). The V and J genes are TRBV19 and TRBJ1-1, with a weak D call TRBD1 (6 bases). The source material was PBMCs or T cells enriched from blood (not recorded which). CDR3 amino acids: CASSARGLNTEAFF. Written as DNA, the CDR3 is TGTGCCAGTAGTGCCAGGGGATTGAACACTGAAGCTTTCTTT.